Listed below are T cell receptor beta chains from one sample, sequenced in a study of T cell repertoires in cytomegalovirus infection. TCRdb called the reads again in MiXCR, with one record for every CDR3 protein. The table lists 510,000 or so distinct CDR3 sequences, 26% of them singletons. Material for sequencing was PBMCs. These TCRs come from a human donor in good health (CMV status not recorded). Some clones in this sample may be carry-over from other donors' samples. The CDR3 runs from the conserved cysteine through the conserved F or W. Fields, in order: D gene, J gene, clone size, V gene, CDR3 length, CDR3 protein, CDR3 DNA. The D gene is left open where the match is weak. Size tells how often a clone was seen (once, few, many) or the class of an expanded clone, and some rows leave it out.

TRBD2	TRBJ2-5	many	TRBV7-2	16	CASSLTAREAQETQYF	TGTGCCAGCAGCTTAACGGCCCGGGAGGCCCAAGAGACCCAGTACTTC
NA	TRBJ2-1	NA	TRBV7-9	16	CASSARTVGASYEQFF	TGTGCCAGCAGCGCTCGGACGGTTGGGGCGAGCTATGAGCAGTTCTTC
NA	TRBJ1-5	many	TRBV7-2	17	CASSIDPWGGADQPQHF	TGTGCCAGCAGCATAGACCCGTGGGGGGGCGCAGATCAGCCCCAGCATTTT
NA	TRBJ1-5	NA	TRBV12-3/TRBV12-4	15	CASSLRQGYNQPQHF	TGTGCCAGCAGTTTACGGCAGGGGTACAATCAGCCCCAGCATTTT
NA	TRBJ2-7	few	TRBV7-2	15	CASRSGSGRVYEQYF	TGTGCCAGCAGATCCGGCTCGGGAAGGGTCTACGAGCAGTACTTC
TRBD1	TRBJ1-1	NA	TRBV29-1	14	CSVDTGEPNTEAFF	TGCAGCGTTGACACAGGGGAACCGAACACTGAAGCTTTCTTT
NA	TRBJ2-3	few	TRBV20-1	12	CSARAGTDTQYF	TGCAGTGCTCGAGCAGGCACAGATACGCAGTATTTT
NA	TRBJ2-5	NA	TRBV6-1	14	CASRGNRARETQYF	TGTGCCAGCAGAGGGAACAGGGCTAGAGAGACCCAGTACTTC
NA	TRBJ1-6	NA	TRBV12-3/TRBV12-4	15	CASKGYGANNSPLHF	TGTGCCAGCAAGGGGTATGGAGCCAATAATTCACCCCTCCACTTT
NA	TRBJ2-5	NA	TRBV18	13	CASSPRQKETQYF	TGTGCCAGCTCACCACGGCAGAAAGAGACCCAGTACTTC
NA	TRBJ1-2	NA	TRBV20-1	13	CSSRVGLPAGYTF	TGCAGTTCTAGGGTGGGACTTCCCGCAGGCTACACCTTC
NA	TRBJ1-1	many	TRBV12-3/TRBV12-4	15	CASSPNWGAGTEAFF	TGTGCCAGCAGTCCGAACTGGGGCGCGGGCACTGAAGCTTTCTTT
NA	TRBJ2-1	many	TRBV12-3/TRBV12-4	15	CASSSSGTRNNEQFF	TGTGCCAGCAGTTCATCAGGGACCCGAAACAATGAGCAGTTCTTC
NA	TRBJ2-7	few	TRBV6-1	14	CASRLDRQSSEQYF	TGTGCCAGCAGACTTGACAGGCAAAGCTCCGAGCAGTACTTC
NA	TRBJ1-2	NA	TRBV5-5	15	CASSLTPETNYGYTF	TGTGCCAGCAGCTTAACGCCGGAGACTAACTATGGCTACACCTTC
NA	TRBJ1-4	NA	TRBV7-2	16	CAGSLPPGQYNEKLFF	TGTGCCGGCAGCTTACCCCCCGGACAGTATAATGAAAAACTGTTTTTT
TRBD2	TRBJ2-2	NA	TRBV5-1	15	CASSLTLAGAGELFF	TGCGCCAGCAGCTTAACTCTAGCGGGAGCCGGGGAGCTGTTTTTT
TRBD1	TRBJ1-5	few	TRBV28	15	CASVGTGGKNQPQHF	TGTGCCAGCGTAGGGACAGGGGGCAAGAATCAGCCCCAGCATTTT
NA	TRBJ1-5	few	TRBV7-9	16	CASSPYTGDGNQPQHF	TGTGCCAGCAGCCCTTACACGGGGGATGGCAATCAGCCCCAGCATTTT
NA	TRBJ2-2	NA	TRBV12-5	16	CASGLPRTGNTGELFF	TGTGCTAGTGGTTTGCCGCGGACTGGTAACACCGGGGAGCTGTTTTTT
TRBD2	TRBJ2-1	NA	TRBV5-5	17	CASSLVFGGSPYNEQFF	TGTGCCAGCAGCTTGGTTTTCGGCGGGAGTCCCTACAATGAGCAGTTCTTC
TRBD1	TRBJ2-7	NA	TRBV12-3/TRBV12-4	18	CASSLPRDRVLTRYEQYF	TGTGCCAGCAGTTTACCCCGGGACAGGGTTCTAACCCGCTACGAGCAGTACTTC
NA	TRBJ2-7	NA	TRBV7-6	11	CASGRPNEQYF	TGTGCCAGCGGCCGTCCCAACGAGCAGTACTTC
TRBD1	TRBJ2-7	few	TRBV28	15	CASSLATGGGDEQYF	TGTGCCAGCAGTTTAGCGACAGGGGGTGGCGACGAGCAGTACTTC
TRBD1	TRBJ2-1	few	TRBV5-6	14	CASSFGTVYNEQFF	TGTGCCAGCAGCTTCGGGACAGTCTACAATGAGCAGTTCTTC
TRBD2	TRBJ2-1	NA	TRBV20-1	19	CSARVPTPRLAGPYNEQFF	TGCAGTGCTAGAGTTCCAACCCCCCGACTAGCGGGGCCCTACAATGAGCAGTTCTTC
NA	TRBJ2-3	few	TRBV30	13	CAWSVPGLDTQYF	TGTGCCTGGAGTGTCCCCGGATTGGATACGCAGTATTTT
NA	TRBJ2-7	NA	TRBV4-3	15	CASSPKISGSYEQYF	TGCGCCAGCAGCCCAAAGATTTCCGGATCCTACGAGCAGTACTTC
NA	TRBJ2-3	NA	TRBV27	13	CASSHRMGDTQYF	TGTGCCAGCAGCCATCGGATGGGTGATACGCAGTATTTT
TRBD2	TRBJ2-1	many	TRBV4-1	16	CASSQVRLAVYNEQFF	TGCGCCAGCAGCCAAGTACGGCTAGCGGTGTACAATGAGCAGTTCTTC
NA	TRBJ2-2	NA	TRBV28	13	CATPDLNTGELFF	TGTGCCACCCCCGATCTTAACACCGGGGAGCTGTTTTTT
NA	TRBJ2-1	many	TRBV7-2	17	CASSLGDGPSSYNEQFF	TGTGCCAGCAGCCTAGGGGACGGACCAAGCTCCTACAATGAGCAGTTCTTC
TRBD2	TRBJ2-7	NA	TRBV4-1	16	CASSHLGTSWRNEQYF	TGCGCCAGCAGTCATCTTGGGACTAGCTGGAGGAACGAGCAGTACTTC
NA	TRBJ1-5	many	TRBV7-2	16	CASSLNRGPGNQPQHF	TGTGCCAGCAGCCTAAACCGGGGCCCTGGCAATCAGCCCCAGCATTTT
NA	TRBJ2-6	NA	TRBV14	14	CASSPPGTHNVLTF	TGTGCCAGCAGCCCGCCCGGGACGCACAACGTCCTGACTTTC
NA	TRBJ2-2	NA	TRBV30	11	CAIGSTGELFF	TGTGCGATCGGAAGTACCGGGGAGCTGTTTTTT
NA	TRBJ1-5	NA	TRBV19	15	CARSIVKGSNQPQHF	TGTGCCAGGAGTATAGTTAAGGGGAGCAATCAGCCCCAGCATTTT
NA	TRBJ2-7	few	TRBV6-2/TRBV6-3	13	CASVDTPKREQYF	TGTGCCAGCGTAGACACCCCCAAGAGGGAGCAGTACTTC
NA	TRBJ1-6	NA	TRBV6-1	15	CASRGEGGYNSPLHF	TGTGCCAGCAGGGGCGAAGGGGGTTATAATTCACCCCTCCACTTT